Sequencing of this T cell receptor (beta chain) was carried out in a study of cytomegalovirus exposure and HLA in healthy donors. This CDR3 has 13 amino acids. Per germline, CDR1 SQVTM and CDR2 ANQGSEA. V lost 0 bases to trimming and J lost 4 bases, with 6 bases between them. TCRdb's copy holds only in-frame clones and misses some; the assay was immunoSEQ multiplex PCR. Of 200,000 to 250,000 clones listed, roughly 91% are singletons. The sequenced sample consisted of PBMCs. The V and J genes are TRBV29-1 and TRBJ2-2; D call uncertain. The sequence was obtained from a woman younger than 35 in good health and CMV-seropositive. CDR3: CSVEDQFTGELFF. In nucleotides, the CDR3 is TGCAGCGTTGAAGATCAGTTCACCGGGGAGCTGTTTTTT.